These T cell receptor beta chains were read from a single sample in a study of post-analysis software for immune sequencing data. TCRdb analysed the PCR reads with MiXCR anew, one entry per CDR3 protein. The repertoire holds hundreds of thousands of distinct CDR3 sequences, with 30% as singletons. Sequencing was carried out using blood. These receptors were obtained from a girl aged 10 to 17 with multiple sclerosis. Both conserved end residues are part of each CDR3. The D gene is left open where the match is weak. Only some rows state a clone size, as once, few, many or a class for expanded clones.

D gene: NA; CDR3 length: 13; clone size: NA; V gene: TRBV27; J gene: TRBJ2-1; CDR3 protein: CASSFPASNEQFF; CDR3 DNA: TGTGCCAGCAGTTTTCCTGCGAGCAATGAGCAGTTCTTC
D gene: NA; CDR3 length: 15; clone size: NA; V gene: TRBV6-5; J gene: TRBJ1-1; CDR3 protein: CASSYPRGTNTEAFF; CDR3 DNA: TGTGCCAGCAGTTACCCCCGGGGGACGAACACTGAAGCTTTCTTT
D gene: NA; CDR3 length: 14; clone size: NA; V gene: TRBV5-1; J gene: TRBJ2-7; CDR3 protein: CASSQAVSGTEQYF; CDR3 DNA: TGCGCCAGCTCCCAGGCGGTATCAGGGACCGAGCAGTACTTC
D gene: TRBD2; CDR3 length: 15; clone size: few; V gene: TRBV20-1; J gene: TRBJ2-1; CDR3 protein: CSARRTSGTYNEQFF; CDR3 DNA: TGCAGTGCACGAAGGACTAGCGGAACCTACAATGAGCAGTTCTTC
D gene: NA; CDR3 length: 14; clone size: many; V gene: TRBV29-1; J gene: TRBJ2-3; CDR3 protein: CSGGPGRWTDTQYF; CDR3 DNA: TGCAGCGGGGGTCCAGGGAGGTGGACAGATACGCAGTATTTT
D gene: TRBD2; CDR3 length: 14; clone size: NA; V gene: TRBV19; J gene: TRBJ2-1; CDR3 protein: CASSREGIYNEQFF; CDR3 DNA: TGTGCCAGTAGCCGGGAGGGAATCTACAATGAGCAGTTCTTC
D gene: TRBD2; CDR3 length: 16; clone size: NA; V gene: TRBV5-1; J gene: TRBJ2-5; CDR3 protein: CASSSRTSGRAETQYF; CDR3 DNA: TGCGCCAGCAGCTCACGGACTAGCGGGAGGGCGGAGACCCAGTACTTC
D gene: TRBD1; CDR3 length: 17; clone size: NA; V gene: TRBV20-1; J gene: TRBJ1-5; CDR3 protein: CSAQKYRGMGNNQPQHF; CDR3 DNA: TGCAGTGCTCAAAAATACAGGGGTATGGGGAACAATCAGCCCCAGCATTTT
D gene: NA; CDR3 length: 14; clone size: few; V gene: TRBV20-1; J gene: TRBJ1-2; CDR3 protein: CSARDSGGDYGYTF; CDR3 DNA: TGCAGTGCTAGAGATAGTGGGGGAGACTATGGCTACACCTTC
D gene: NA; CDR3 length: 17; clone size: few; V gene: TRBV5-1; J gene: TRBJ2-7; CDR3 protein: CASSLALGAGEVGEQYF; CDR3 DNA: TGCGCCAGCAGCTTGGCCCTGGGGGCGGGAGAGGTAGGTGAGCAGTACTTC
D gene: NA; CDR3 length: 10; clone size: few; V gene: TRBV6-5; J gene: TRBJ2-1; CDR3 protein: CASGWETQFF; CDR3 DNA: TGTGCCAGCGGCTGGGAGACCCAGTTCTTC
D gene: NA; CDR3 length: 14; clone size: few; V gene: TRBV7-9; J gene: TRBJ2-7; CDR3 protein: CASSSPGHLYEQYF; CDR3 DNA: TGTGCCAGCAGCTCCCCGGGACACCTTTACGAGCAGTACTTC
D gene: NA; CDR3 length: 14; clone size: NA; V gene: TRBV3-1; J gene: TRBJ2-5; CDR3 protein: CASSPVGIEETQYF; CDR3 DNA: TGTGCCAGCAGCCCCGTGGGCATCGAAGAGACCCAGTACTTC
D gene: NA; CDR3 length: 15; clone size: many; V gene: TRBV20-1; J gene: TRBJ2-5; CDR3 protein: CSARKNNRRQETQYF; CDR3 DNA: TGCAGTGCTAGGAAAAACAACCGGCGGCAAGAGACCCAGTACTTC
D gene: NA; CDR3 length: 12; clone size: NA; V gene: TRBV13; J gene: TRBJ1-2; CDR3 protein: CASSEGYRGYTF; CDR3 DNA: TGTGCCAGCAGCGAGGGGTATAGGGGCTACACCTTC
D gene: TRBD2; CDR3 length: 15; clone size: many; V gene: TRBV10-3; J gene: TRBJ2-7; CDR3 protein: CATESGRNPTYEQYF; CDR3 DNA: TGTGCCACCGAGAGCGGGAGGAACCCCACCTACGAGCAGTACTTC
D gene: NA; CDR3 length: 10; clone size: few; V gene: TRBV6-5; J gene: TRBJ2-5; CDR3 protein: CATKRETQYF; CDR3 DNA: TGTGCCACAAAGAGGGAGACCCAGTACTTC
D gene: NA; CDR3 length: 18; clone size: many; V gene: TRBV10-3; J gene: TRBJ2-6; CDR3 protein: CAISVLERISSGANVLTF; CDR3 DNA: TGTGCCATCAGTGTGTTAGAGCGGATCTCCTCTGGGGCCAACGTCCTGACTTTC
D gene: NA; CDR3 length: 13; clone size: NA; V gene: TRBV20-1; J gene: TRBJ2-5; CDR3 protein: CSASSTGSETQYF; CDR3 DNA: TGCAGTGCTAGCTCGACAGGTAGCGAGACCCAGTACTTC
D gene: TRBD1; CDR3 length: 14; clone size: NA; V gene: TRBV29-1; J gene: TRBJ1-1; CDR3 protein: CSVWKSDRGPEAFF; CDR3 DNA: TGCAGCGTTTGGAAATCGGACAGGGGACCTGAAGCTTTCTTT
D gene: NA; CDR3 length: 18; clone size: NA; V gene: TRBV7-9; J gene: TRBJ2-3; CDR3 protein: CASSIAGTPTSDTDTQYF; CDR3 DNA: TGTGCCAGCAGTATCGCCGGGACACCTACCTCGGACACAGATACGCAGTATTTT
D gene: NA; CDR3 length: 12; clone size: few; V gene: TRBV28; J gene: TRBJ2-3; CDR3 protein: CASMTTQGTQYF; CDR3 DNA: TGTGCCAGCATGACTACTCAGGGCACGCAGTATTTT
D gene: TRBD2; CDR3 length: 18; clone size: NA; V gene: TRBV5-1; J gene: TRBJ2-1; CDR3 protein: CASSLALASGGLYNEQFF; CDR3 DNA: TGCGCCAGCAGCTTGGCCTTAGCTAGCGGGGGACTTTACAATGAGCAGTTCTTC
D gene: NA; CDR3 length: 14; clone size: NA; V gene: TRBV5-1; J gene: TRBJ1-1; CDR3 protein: CASSSTFGQPRAFF; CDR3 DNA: TGCGCCAGCAGCTCAACCTTCGGACAGCCCCGAGCTTTCTTT
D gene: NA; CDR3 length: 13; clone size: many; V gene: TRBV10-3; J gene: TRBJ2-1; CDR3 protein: CAIQALSEAEQFF; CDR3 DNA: TGTGCCATCCAGGCCCTAAGCGAAGCTGAGCAGTTCTTC
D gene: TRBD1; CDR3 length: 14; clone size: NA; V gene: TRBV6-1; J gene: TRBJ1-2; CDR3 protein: CASSEVGQRYGYTF; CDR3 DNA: TGTGCCAGCAGTGAAGTGGGACAGAGATATGGCTACACCTTC
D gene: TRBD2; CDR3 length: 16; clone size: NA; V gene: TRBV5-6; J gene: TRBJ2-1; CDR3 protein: CASSLSTSGTYNEQFF; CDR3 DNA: TGTGCCAGCAGCCTTTCGACTAGCGGAACCTACAATGAGCAGTTCTTC
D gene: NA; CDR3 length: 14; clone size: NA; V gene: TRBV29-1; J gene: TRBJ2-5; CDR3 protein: CSVELSSSQETQYF; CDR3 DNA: TGCAGCGTTGAACTGTCGAGTAGCCAAGAGACCCAGTACTTC
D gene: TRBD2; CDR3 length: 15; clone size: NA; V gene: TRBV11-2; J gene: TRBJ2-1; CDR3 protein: CASRQTSGGANEQFF; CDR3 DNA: TGTGCCAGCAGACAAACTAGCGGGGGGGCCAATGAGCAGTTCTTC
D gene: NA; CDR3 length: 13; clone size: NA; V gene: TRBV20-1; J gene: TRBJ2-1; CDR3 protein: CSADTSSYDEQFF; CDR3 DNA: TGCAGTGCAGACACCAGCTCCTACGATGAGCAGTTCTTC
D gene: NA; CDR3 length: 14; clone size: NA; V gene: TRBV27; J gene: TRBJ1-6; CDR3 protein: CASRSWDHKTPLHF; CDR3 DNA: TGTGCCAGCAGGTCCTGGGACCATAAGACACCCCTCCACTTT
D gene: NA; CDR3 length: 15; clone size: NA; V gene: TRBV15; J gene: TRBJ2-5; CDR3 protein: CATSSYTGPQGTQYF; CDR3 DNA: TGTGCCACCAGCAGTTATACCGGGCCGCAAGGGACCCAGTACTTC
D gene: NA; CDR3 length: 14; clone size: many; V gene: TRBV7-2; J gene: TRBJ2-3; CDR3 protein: CASSLDTGTDTQYF; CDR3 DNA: TGTGCCAGCAGCTTAGACACGGGAACAGATACGCAGTATTTT
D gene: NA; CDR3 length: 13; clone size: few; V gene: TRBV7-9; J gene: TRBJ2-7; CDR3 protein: CASSWEGAYEQYF; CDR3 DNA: TGTGCCAGCAGCTGGGAGGGGGCCTACGAGCAGTACTTC
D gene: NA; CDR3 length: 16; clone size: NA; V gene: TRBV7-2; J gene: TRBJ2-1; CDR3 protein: CASSLDVWRGLNEQFF; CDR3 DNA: TGTGCCAGCAGCCTGGATGTATGGCGGGGATTAAATGAGCAGTTCTTC
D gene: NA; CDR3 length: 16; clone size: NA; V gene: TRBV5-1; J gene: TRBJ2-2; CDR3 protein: CASSLDRTANTGELFF; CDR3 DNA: TGCGCCAGCAGCTTGGATCGGACGGCGAACACCGGGGAGCTGTTTTTT
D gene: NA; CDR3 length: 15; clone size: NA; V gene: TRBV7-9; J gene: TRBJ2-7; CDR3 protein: CASSLGSQGSHEQYF; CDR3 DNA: TGTGCCAGCAGCTTAGGATCCCAGGGGTCCCACGAGCAGTACTTC
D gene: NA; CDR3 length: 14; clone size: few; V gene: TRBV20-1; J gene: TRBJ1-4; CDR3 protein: CSARPVRVNEKLFF; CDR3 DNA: TGCAGTGCTAGACCGGTCAGGGTGAATGAAAAACTGTTTTTT
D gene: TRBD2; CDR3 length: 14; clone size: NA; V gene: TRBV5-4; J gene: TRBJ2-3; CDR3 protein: CASSMIGRGDTQYF; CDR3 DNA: TGTGCCAGCAGCATGATCGGGAGGGGCGATACGCAGTATTTT
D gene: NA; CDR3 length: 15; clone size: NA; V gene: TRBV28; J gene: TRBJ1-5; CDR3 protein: CASSLYSGNNQPQHF; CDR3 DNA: TGTGCCAGCAGTTTATATTCTGGGAACAATCAGCCCCAGCATTTT
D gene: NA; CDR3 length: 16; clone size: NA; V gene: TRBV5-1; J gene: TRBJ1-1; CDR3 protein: CASSWGLMGPNTEAFF; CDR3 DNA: TGCGCCAGCAGCTGGGGTCTGATGGGCCCGAACACTGAAGCTTTCTTT
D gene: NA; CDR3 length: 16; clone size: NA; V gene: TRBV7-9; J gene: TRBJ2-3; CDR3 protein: CASRNTGLGGTDTQYF; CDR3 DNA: TGTGCCAGCAGGAATACAGGGTTGGGAGGCACAGATACGCAGTATTTT
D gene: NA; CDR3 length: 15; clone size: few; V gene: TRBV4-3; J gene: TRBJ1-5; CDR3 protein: CASSQDLVIRQPQHF; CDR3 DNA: TGCGCCAGCAGCCAAGATCTCGTCATCCGTCAGCCCCAGCATTTT
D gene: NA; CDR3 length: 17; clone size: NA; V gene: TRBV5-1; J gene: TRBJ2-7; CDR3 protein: CASSLVMWRGPAYEQYF; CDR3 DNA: TGCGCCAGCAGCTTGGTTATGTGGAGGGGTCCCGCGTACGAGCAGTACTTC
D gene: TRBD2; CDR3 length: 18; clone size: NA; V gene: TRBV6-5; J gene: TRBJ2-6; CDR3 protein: CASSYSPGRGSGANVLTF; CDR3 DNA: TGTGCCAGCAGTTACTCTCCAGGGAGGGGCTCTGGGGCCAACGTCCTGACTTTC
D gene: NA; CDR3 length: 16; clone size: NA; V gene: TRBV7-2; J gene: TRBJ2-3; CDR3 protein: CASSLGPGKSTDTQYF; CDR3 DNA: TGTGCCAGCAGCCTGGGTCCGGGGAAGTCGACAGATACGCAGTATTTT